The 10 T cell receptor beta chains listed next were all sequenced from one sample in a study of PD-1 blockade in classical Hodgkin lymphoma. Sequenced by immunoSEQ multiplex PCR; TCRdb stores in-frame clones only, minus some. The table records 20,000 to 25,000 clones, roughly 94% of them present only once. The time point was: newly diagnosed, previously untreated cHL patient sample. Sequenced sample: peripheral blood mononuclear cells (PBMCs). The receptors stem from a human donor with classical Hodgkin lymphoma.

The chain is built from TRBV7-2 and TRBJ1-1; no reliable D call. The ends were cut back, 2 bases at V and 3 bases at J, with 10 bases in the middle. The CDR3 contains 14 residues. From germline, CDR1 is SGHTA and CDR2 FQGNSA. The DNA for the CDR3 is TGTGCCAGCAGCTTACGGCATTGGGACACTGAAGCTTTCTTT. Translation: CASSLRHWDTEAFF.

This clone was seen only once. V and J are TRBV21-1 and TRBJ1-1. TRBV21-1 is a listed pseudogene. The CDR3 covers 17 residues. The CDR3 protein is CASSKPTGRDMNTEAFF. As DNA, the CDR3 is TGTGCCAGCAGCAAACCCACGGGTCGGGATATGAACACTGAAGCTTTCTTT.

The chain links TRBV7-9 to TRBJ2-3; 7 bases map to TRBD1. This CDR3 contains 16 residues. CDR1 is SEHNR and CDR2 is FQNEAQ in the germline V gene (reference sequence). V lost 1 base to trimming and J lost 4 bases; unmatched junction nucleotides: 8. CDR3: CASSLGRDSLSDTQYF. CDR3 sequence (DNA): TGTGCCAGCAGCTTAGGCCGGGACAGTTTATCAGATACGCAGTATTTT.

The chain carries TRBV6-5 and TRBJ1-4, with 7 nucleotides matching TRBD1. Trimming cost V 5 bases and J 4 bases; bases outside gene matches: 7. The CDR3 extends over 15 amino acids. The germline V gene encodes CDR1 MNHEY and CDR2 SVGAGI. The chain's CDR3 is CASSLSGGSNEKLFF. DNA of the CDR3: TGTGCCAGCAGTCTATCAGGGGGAAGTAATGAAAAACTGTTTTTT.

This clone was seen more than once but under ten times. This rearrangement joins TRBV20-1 to TRBJ2-3; TRBD1 or TRBD2 may be the D gene (5 bases each). The CDR3 has 11 residues. The V end was cut by 2 bases, the J end by 6 bases, with 6 bases between. Germline V gene sequence: CDR1 DFQATT, CDR2 SNEGSKA (reference sequence). CDR3 DNA sequence: TGCAGTGCTAGATGGGGGGATACGCAGTATTTT. This gives the protein CSARWGDTQYF.

The J gene is TRBJ2-1, the V gene TRBV18; D is possibly TRBD2 (5 bases). Trimming pared 3 bases from V and 4 bases from J, leaving 13 bases between. CDR3 size: 15 residues. Germline lookup yields CDR1 KGHSH and CDR2 LQKENI. The CDR3: CASSPDGITYNEQFF. The CDR3 DNA reads TGTGCCAGCTCACCGGACGGGATCACTTACAATGAGCAGTTCTTC.

The chain combines TRBV9 with TRBJ2-3; 8 nucleotides match TRBD2. V was pared by 10 bases and J by 2 bases, with 12 bases of the junction left unmatched. The germline CDR1 and CDR2 sequences are SGDLS and YYNGEE. The CDR3 is 15 amino acids. The CDR3, as DNA: TGTGCCTCCTCATGGCGGGGGGATTTCACAGATACGCAGTATTTT. This sequence encodes CASSWRGDFTDTQYF.

J is TRBJ1-1 and V is TRBV25-1, with a possible D match to TRBD1 (5 bases). Germline CDR1 is MGHDK and CDR2 is SYGVNS. The V gene lost 3 bases and the J gene lost 8 bases, with 10 bases spanning the gap. CDR3 length: 12 residues. The CDR3 sequence is CASSDQAGEAFF. DNA of the CDR3: TGTGCCAGCAGTGATCAGGCAGGGGAAGCTTTCTTT.

The chain carries TRBV4-1 and TRBJ1-2, with 9 bases lining up with TRBD1. V lost 2 bases to trimming and J lost 2 bases; unmatched junction nucleotides: 3. Per the germline V gene, CDR1 is MGHRA and CDR2 is YSYEKL. The CDR3 spans 15 residues. CDR3 residues: CASSQPTGGNYGYTF. DNA for the CDR3: TGCGCCAGCAGCCAACCGACAGGGGGGAACTATGGCTACACCTTC.

The chain employs TRBV7-8 and TRBJ2-1; D might be TRBD1 (7 bases). This CDR3 is 13 amino acids long. V lost 5 bases and J 10 bases, leaving 15 bases between the germline ends. Germline values: CDR1 SGHVS, CDR2 FQNEAQ. CDR3 region: CASSADRAGEQFF. CDR3 DNA sequence: TGTGCCAGCAGCGCAGACAGGGCGGGAGAGCAGTTCTTC.